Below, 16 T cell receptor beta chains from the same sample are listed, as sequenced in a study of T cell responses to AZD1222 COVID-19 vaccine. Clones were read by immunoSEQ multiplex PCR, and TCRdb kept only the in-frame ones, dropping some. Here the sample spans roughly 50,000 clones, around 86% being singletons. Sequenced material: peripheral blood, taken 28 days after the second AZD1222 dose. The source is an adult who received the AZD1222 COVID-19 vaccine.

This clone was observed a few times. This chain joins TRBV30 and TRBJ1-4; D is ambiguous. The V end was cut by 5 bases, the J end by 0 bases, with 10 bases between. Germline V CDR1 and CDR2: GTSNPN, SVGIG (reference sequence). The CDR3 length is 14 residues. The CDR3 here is CAWGSPSTNEKLFF. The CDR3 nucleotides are TGTGCCTGGGGGTCCCCCTCAACTAATGAAAAACTGTTTTTT.

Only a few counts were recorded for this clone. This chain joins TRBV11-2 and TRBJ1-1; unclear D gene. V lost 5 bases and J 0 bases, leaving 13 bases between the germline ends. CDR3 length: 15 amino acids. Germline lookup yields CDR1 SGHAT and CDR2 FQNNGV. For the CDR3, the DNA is TGTGCCAGCAGCCTCCCCGGAACTTTGAACACTGAAGCTTTCTTT. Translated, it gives CASSLPGTLNTEAFF.

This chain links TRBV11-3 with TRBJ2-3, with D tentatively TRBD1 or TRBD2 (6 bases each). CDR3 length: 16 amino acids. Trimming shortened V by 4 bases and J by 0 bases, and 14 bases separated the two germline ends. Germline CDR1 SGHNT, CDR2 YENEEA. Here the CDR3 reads CASSSRWGASTDTQYF. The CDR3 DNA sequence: TGTGCCAGCAGCTCTCGATGGGGGGCTAGCACAGATACGCAGTATTTT.

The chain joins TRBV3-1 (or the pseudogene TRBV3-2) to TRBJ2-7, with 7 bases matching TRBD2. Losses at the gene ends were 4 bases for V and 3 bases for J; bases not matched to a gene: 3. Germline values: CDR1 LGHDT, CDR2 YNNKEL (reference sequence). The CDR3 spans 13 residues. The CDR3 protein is CASSRGTIYEQYF. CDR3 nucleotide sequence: TGTGCCAGCAGCCGTGGGACTATCTACGAGCAGTACTTC.

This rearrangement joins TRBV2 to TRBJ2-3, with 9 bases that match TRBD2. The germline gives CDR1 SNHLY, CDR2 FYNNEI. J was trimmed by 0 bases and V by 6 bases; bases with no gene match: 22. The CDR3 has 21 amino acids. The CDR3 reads CASSREPPGLESGGSTDTQYF. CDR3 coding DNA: TGTGCCAGCAGCAGAGAACCCCCGGGCCTGGAAAGCGGGGGGAGCACAGATACGCAGTATTTT.

CDR3 coding DNA: TGTGCCAGCAATTGGGGTCAGGGCTGGAACATTCAGTACTTC. This codes for CASNWGQGWNIQYF. J is TRBJ2-4 and V is TRBV2; maybe TRBD1 (5 bases). Germline V gene sequence: CDR1 SNHLY, CDR2 FYNNEI. The CDR3 extends over 14 amino acids. Trimming stripped 7 bases from V and 7 bases from J, with 17 bases between.

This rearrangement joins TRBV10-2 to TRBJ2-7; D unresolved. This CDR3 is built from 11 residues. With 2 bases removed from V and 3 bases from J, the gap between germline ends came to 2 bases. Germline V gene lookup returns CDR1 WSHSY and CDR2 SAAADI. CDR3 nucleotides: TGCGCCAGCAGTGAGGACTACGAGCAGTACTTC. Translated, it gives CASSEDYEQYF.

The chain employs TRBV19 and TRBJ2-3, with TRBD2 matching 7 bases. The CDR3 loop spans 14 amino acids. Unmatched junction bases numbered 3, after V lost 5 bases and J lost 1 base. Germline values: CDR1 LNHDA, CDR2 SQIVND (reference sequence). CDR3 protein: CASSQRDGTDTQYF. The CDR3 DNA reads TGTGCCAGTAGTCAGCGGGACGGCACAGATACGCAGTATTTT.

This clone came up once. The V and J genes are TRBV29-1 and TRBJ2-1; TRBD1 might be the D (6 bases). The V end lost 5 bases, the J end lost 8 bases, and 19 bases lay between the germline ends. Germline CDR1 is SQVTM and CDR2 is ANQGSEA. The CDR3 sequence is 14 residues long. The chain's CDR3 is CSVSSGQTFDEQFF. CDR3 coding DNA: TGCAGCGTTTCTTCAGGACAGACATTCGATGAGCAGTTCTTC.

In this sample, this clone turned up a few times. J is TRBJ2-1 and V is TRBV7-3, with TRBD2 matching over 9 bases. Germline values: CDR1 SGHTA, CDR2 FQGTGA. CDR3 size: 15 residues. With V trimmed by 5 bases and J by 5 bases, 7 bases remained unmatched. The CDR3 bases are TGTGCCAGCAGCGTTACTAGCGGGTACGACAATGAGCAGTTCTTC. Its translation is CASSVTSGYDNEQFF.

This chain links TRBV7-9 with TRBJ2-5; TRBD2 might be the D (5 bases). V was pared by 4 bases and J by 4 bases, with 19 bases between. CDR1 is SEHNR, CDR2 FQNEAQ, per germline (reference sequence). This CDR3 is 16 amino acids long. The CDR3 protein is CASSSPTTGSLETQYF. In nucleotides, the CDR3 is TGTGCCAGCAGCTCCCCTACCACGGGGTCTTTAGAGACCCAGTACTTC.

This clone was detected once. The CDR3, as DNA: TGTGCCAGCAGTATACAGGGTTATAGCACAGATACGCAGTATTTT. Residues: CASSIQGYSTDTQYF. V is TRBV6-5 and J is TRBJ2-3; weak D call: TRBD1 (6 bases). The CDR3 is 15 residues long. The germline CDR1 and CDR2 sequences are MNHEY and SVGAGI. Trimming shortened V by 5 bases and J by 0 bases, and 12 bases separated the two germline ends.

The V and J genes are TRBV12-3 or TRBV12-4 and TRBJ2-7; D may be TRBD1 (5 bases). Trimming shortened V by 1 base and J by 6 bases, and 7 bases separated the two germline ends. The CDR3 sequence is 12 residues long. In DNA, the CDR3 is TGTGCCAGCAGTTTAGAGGGGCCCGAGCAGTACTTC. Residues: CASSLEGPEQYF.

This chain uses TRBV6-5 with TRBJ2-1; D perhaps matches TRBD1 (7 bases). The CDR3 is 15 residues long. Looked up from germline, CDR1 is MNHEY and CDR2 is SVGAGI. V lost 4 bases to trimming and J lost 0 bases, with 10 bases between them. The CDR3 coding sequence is TGTGCCAGCAGTTCCCAGGGGGGCTCCTACAATGAGCAGTTCTTC. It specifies CASSSQGGSYNEQFF.

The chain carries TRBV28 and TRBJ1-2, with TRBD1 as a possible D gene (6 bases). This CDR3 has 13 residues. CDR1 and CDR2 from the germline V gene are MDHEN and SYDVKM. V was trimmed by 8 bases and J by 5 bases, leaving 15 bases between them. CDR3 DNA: TGTGCCAGCCTGGACAGAGCCGCTTATGGCTACACCTTC. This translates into CASLDRAAYGYTF.

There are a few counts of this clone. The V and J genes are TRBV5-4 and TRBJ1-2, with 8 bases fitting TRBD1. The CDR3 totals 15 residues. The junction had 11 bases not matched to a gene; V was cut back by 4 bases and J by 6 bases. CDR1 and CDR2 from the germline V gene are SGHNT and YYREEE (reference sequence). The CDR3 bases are TGTGCCAGCAGCGGGGGACAGGCGGGAAGGAATGGCTACACCTTC. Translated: CASSGGQAGRNGYTF.